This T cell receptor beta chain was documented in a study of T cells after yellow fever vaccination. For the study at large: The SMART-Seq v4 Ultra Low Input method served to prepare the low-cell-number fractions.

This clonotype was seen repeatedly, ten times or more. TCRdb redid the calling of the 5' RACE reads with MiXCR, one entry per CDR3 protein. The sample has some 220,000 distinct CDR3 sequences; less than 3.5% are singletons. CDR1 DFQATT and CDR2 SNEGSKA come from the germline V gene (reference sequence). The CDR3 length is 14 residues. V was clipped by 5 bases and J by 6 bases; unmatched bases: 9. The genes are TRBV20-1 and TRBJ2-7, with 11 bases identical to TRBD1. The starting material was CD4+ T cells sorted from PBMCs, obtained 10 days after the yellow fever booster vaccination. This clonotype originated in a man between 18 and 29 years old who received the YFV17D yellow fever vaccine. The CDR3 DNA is TGCAGTGCTGTGCTACCGGGACAGGGGGGCGAGCAGTACTTC. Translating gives CSAVLPGQGGEQYF.